The next 8 T cell receptor beta chains were all read from a single sample in a study of cytomegalovirus exposure and HLA in healthy donors. The PCR contained 60 Vbeta and 13 Jbeta primers. Profiled with immunoSEQ multiplex PCR; TCRdb holds only in-frame clones, not every one. The sample lists about 80,000 clones, 79% occurring once. Sequencing input: PBMCs. These receptors all come from a woman in her forties in good health and CMV-seropositive.

The chain is built from TRBV6-1 and TRBJ2-3, with D perhaps matching TRBD1 (6 bases). V lost 6 bases to trimming and J lost 6 bases, with 13 bases between them. Looked up from germline, CDR1 is MNHNS and CDR2 is SASEGT. This CDR3 contains 13 residues. In nucleotides, the CDR3 is TGTGCCAGCAGGAGGGACACAAAGGATACGCAGTATTTT. Translated: CASRRDTKDTQYF.

The chain joins TRBV27 to TRBJ2-3; the match to TRBD1 covers 8 bases. The CDR3 is made up of 15 amino acids. The junction had 6 bases not matched to a gene; V was cut back by 3 bases and J by 4 bases. Looked up from germline, CDR1 is MNHEY and CDR2 is SMNVEV (reference sequence). The CDR3 loop is CASSLVGQGADTQYF. In DNA, the CDR3 is TGTGCCAGCAGTTTGGTAGGACAGGGTGCAGATACGCAGTATTTT.

This sequence joins TRBV5-1 and TRBJ1-1; TRBD1 matches 9 bases. CDR3 length equals 15 residues. CDR1 is SGHRS and CDR2 is YFSETQ in the germline V gene. V dropped 4 bases and J dropped 7; count of bases not matched to a gene: 11. For the CDR3, the DNA is TGCGCCAGCAGCAACACAGGGGGCGTAAGGGGTGAAGCTTTCTTT. As protein: CASSNTGGVRGEAFF.

V is TRBV29-1 and J is TRBJ1-3, with 8 nucleotides matching TRBD1. V dropped 7 bases and J dropped 2; count of bases not matched to a gene: 7. The CDR3 totals 14 residues. Germline values: CDR1 SQVTM, CDR2 ANQGSEA. The CDR3 bases are TGCAGCGCCGGAGACAGGGGCGCTGGAAACACCATATATTTT. Its translation is CSAGDRGAGNTIYF.

The V and J genes are TRBV29-1 and TRBJ2-1; no firm D call. CDR1 SQVTM and CDR2 ANQGSEA come from the germline V gene. The CDR3 length is 11 residues. Trimming stripped 7 bases from V and 7 bases from J, with 11 bases between. CDR3 sequence (DNA): TGCAGCGCTCGTATTATGAATGAGCAGTTCTTC. Protein product: CSARIMNEQFF.

A single count supports this clone. The rearrangement links TRBV29-1 to TRBJ2-7; D is possibly TRBD1 (6 bases). The V gene lost 4 bases and the J gene lost 4 bases, with 11 bases spanning the gap. The CDR3 runs 12 residues. Germline V CDR1 and CDR2: SQVTM, ANQGSEA. CDR3 coding DNA: TGCAGCGTTGGTACAGGGAGTTACGAGCAGTACTTC. Translated, it gives CSVGTGSYEQYF.

This clone was picked up a small number of times. The chain links TRBV7-8 to TRBJ2-1; 11 nucleotides agree with TRBD2. Germline V gene lookup returns CDR1 SGHVS and CDR2 FQNEAQ. Germline trimming cut 5 bases from V and 0 bases from J; bases unmatched to any gene: 9. This CDR3 has 18 residues. The CDR3 bases are TGTGCCAGCAGCCGACTGCTACTAGCGGGAGACTCCTACAATGAGCAGTTCTTC. Its translation is CASSRLLLAGDSYNEQFF.

This chain uses TRBV7-9 with TRBJ1-2; 9 nucleotides agree with TRBD1. The CDR3 extends over 14 amino acids. The germline V gene has CDR1 SEHNR and CDR2 FQNEAQ (reference sequence). Losses at the gene ends were 5 bases for V and 9 bases for J; bases not matched to a gene: 10. This chain's CDR3 is CASSARDRAMSYTF. The DNA for the CDR3 is TGTGCCAGCAGCGCCCGGGACAGGGCCATGAGCTACACCTTC.